Given below is one TCR beta chain in context. Germline trimming cut 4 bases from V and 5 bases from J; bases unmatched to any gene: 9. This CDR3 spans 15 amino acids. From germline, CDR1 is SGHNT and CDR2 YYREEE (reference sequence). The sample comes from a study of shared clonotypes between healthy human individuals. The assay used deep level. For every subset, genomic DNA was evenly distributed across several immunoSEQ plates. Repertoires were generated with immunoSEQ multiplex PCR, while TCRdb's copy carries only in-frame clones and drops some. The data contain about 2.5 million clones, less than 95% of them seen just once; the ten biggest clones take up approximately 0.41%.

The clonotype was recovered from a man younger than 35 in good health. Some clones in this sample may be carry-over from other donors' samples. The sample consisted of naive CD4+ T cells from PBMCs. Documented subset: CD45RA+ positively selected. The chain has TRBV5-4 and TRBJ2-1, with 7 bases that match TRBD2. The CDR3 nucleotides read TGTGCCAGCAGCCCCGGGGGGAGTATAGACAATGAGCAGTTCTTC. Its protein is CASSPGGSIDNEQFF. Full variable domain (remainder filled in from reference TRBV5-4 and TRBJ2-1): ETGVTQSPTHLIKTRGQQVTLRCSSQSGHNTVSWYQQALGQGPQFIFQYYREEENGRGNFPPRFSGLQFPNYSSELNVNALELDDSALYLCASSPGGSIDNEQFFGPGTRLTVL.